This T cell receptor beta chain stems from a study of T cells in Graves' hyperthyroidism and ophthalmopathy (dated by TCRdb to the late 2010s). Notes on the research overall: Peripheral blood was collected at initial diagnosis, before any treatment. After sampling, hyperthyroidism patients received methimazole starting at 30 mg daily, and ophthalmopathy patients received high-dose intravenous methylprednisolone. To identify TCR V-J signatures that set the groups apart, the researchers used a discovery cohort of roughly 100 patients, made up of approximately 43 with Graves' ophthalmopathy and about 55 with stable Graves' hyperthyroidism. Prospective prediction of ophthalmopathy was tested in an independent validation cohort consisting of 18 hyperthyroidism patients and 15 to 17 patients who later progressed to ophthalmopathy. The paper reports TCR Vbeta CDR3 sequencing of approximately 130 peripheral blood samples: approximately 41 ophthalmopathy, 75 to 80 hyperthyroidism and approximately 17 progressor patients. The study also compared thyroid tissue and blood T-cell repertoires from about 6 Graves' hyperthyroidism patients. The 95 to 100 discovery patients were randomly divided into training and test sets at a 7:3 ratio. The paper's findings and limits, for the study overall: No statistical method was used to fix the sample size in advance, and group allocation was not hidden from the investigators. A model built on a 13 V-J signature distinguished ophthalmopathy from stable hyperthyroidism, reaching roughly 88% sensitivity and about 81% specificity in cross-validation and 80%/75% in testing. Most expanded thyroid clonotypes (frequency above 0.001) were also detected in blood, suggesting blood repertoires may reflect thyroid immune responses. In validation, progression to ophthalmopathy was predicted by the model with 70% to 71% sensitivity and nearly 75% specificity, a median of around 5.9 months before onset.

CDR1 and CDR2 (KGHDR, SFDVKD) derive from the germline V gene. Inclusive of the bounding cysteine and phenylalanine, the CDR3 is 16 residues long. Solely the CDR3 DNA is kept, with 48 bases framed from the first base. Trimming takes 1 base off V and 5 bases off J; junction bases not matched to a gene: 5. Stable Graves' hyperthyroidism was defined as the absence of progression to ophthalmopathy over 18 months of follow-up. Hyperthyroidism patients were newly diagnosed, had a disease duration of under 2 months, and were aged 18 to 65 years. Patients with uncontrolled infections, other autoimmune diseases, pregnancy or lactation were excluded. Diagnoses were based on clinical symptoms, serum thyroxine and TRAb, thyroid ultrasound and orbital computed tomography. PBMCs were isolated from 10 ml of fresh peripheral blood by Ficoll-Paque density gradient centrifugation. Total RNA was extracted with Trizol reagent, and quality was checked on an Agilent 2100 Bioanalyzer.

This clonotype appeared many times. Its antigen is not yet known. No qualities accompany the bases; no much larger clone lies one base away. TCR beta CDR3 regions were amplified from RNA transcripts. The TCR CDR3 was subjected to a first round of RT-PCR using the HTBI primer set and the Qiagen OneStep RT-PCR kit. Libraries were constructed in a second round of multiplex PCR, after which size selection and purification were carried out. The libraries were sequenced on an Illumina HiSeq2000 using paired-end 100 bp reads. Regarding the original processing steps: Raw data were processed with SOAPnuke, discarding reads with adapters, uncalled bases, mean Phred below 15, or no exact constant-primer or identifier match. High-quality paired reads were merged using COPE v1.2.5, and each unique nucleotide sequence was defined as a clonotype. MiTCR v1.1 was used to align the clonotypes against IMGT TRBV, TRBD and TRBJ reference segments. Only V-J combinations with frequency above 0.0001, covering 99.2% of repertoires, were analysed. The TCS score was defined as the ratio of F50 (clonal expansion) to E x V (chaos), calculated using BLOSUM62-based TCRdist between CDR3 peptides within each V-J. Welch's t-statistics and random forest reduced 500 to 550 V-J features to roughly 13, which were used in a naive Bayes classifier (R e1071). Through fastp at Q25 and MiXCR, TCRdb rebuilt clones from the public reads, retaining in-frame beta chains. Rows with a matching CDR3 protein are joined into one entry that keeps the most common DNA and genes. The authors' filters were not applied to this entry. Present in this sample are about 380,000 distinct CDR3 sequences, 11% to 15% of which were seen just once. 11% of the sample comes from the top ten.

The chain is made from TRBV24-1 and TRBJ2-1, with 9 central nucleotides matching TRBD1. The specimen was blood. The source of this sequence is a woman aged 60-75 years with Graves' hyperthyroidism. Read as DNA, the sequence is TGTGCCACCAGTGATTTAGGGACAGGGACGAACAATGAGCAGTTCTTC. This yields the protein CATSDLGTGTNNEQFF.